This passage covers 17 T cell receptor beta chains from one sample sequenced in a study of graft-versus-host responses after intestinal transplantation. Antigen specificity for these receptors is unknown. TCRdb's copy holds only in-frame clones and misses some; the assay was immunoSEQ multiplex PCR. The sample has some 82,000 clones, roughly 87% seen once. Source: unstimulated CD8+ T cells sorted from spleen or lymph node cells, taken before transplant. The source of these receptors is a human donor who was the organ donor for an intestinal transplant.

The chain joins TRBV5-6 to TRBJ2-7; perhaps TRBD2 as D (6 bases). The CDR3 loop spans 13 amino acids. The V gene lost 4 bases and the J gene lost 5 bases, with 13 bases spanning the gap. CDR1 and CDR2 (germline): SGHDT, YYEEEE. The CDR3: CASSLQGGHEQYF. Written as DNA, the CDR3 is TGTGCCAGCAGCCTCCAGGGAGGCCACGAGCAGTACTTC.

The rearrangement links TRBV6-5 to TRBJ1-2, with 7 bases identical to TRBD1. J was trimmed by 2 bases and V by 2 bases; bases with no gene match: 5. Germline CDR1 is MNHEY and CDR2 is SVGAGI. The CDR3 covers 15 residues. CDR3 bases: TGTGCCAGCAGTTACCGGCAGGGGGAGAACTATGGCTACACCTTC. It specifies CASSYRQGENYGYTF.

The CDR3: CASSLIREMYDGYTF. In DNA form, the CDR3 reads TGTGCCAGCAGCTTAATCAGGGAAATGTACGATGGCTACACCTTC. The chain is built from TRBV7-9 and TRBJ1-2, with D possibly TRBD1 on 5 matching bases. This CDR3 contains 15 residues. Trimming pared 2 bases from V and 6 bases from J, leaving 16 bases between. Germline lookup yields CDR1 SEHNR and CDR2 FQNEAQ (reference sequence).

This rearrangement joins TRBV7-2 to TRBJ2-7, with D perhaps TRBD1 (5 bases). Germline V gives CDR1 SGHTA, CDR2 FQGNSA. V was pared by 2 bases and J by 0 bases, with 14 bases between. This CDR3 has 16 residues. The CDR3 bases are TGTGCCAGCAGCTTACCCCCGGACATCCCCTCCTACGAGCAGTACTTC. Amino acids: CASSLPPDIPSYEQYF. Drawing the rest from reference TRBV7-2 and TRBJ2-7, the complete variable domain is GAGVSQSPSNKVTEKGKDVELRCDPISGHTALYWYRQSLGQGLEFLIYFQGNSAPDKSGLPSDRFSAERTGGSVSTLTIQRTQQEDSAVYLCASSLPPDIPSYEQYFGPGTRLTVT.

In its sample, this clone was seen once. The chain links TRBV5-1 to TRBJ1-1; 7 nucleotides agree with TRBD1. There are 14 residues in the CDR3. The germline gives CDR1 SGHRS, CDR2 YFSETQ. With V trimmed by 4 bases and J by 4 bases, 7 bases remained unmatched. The CDR3 DNA sequence: TGCGCCAGCAGCCTATTACCAGGGGGCACTGAAGCTTTCTTT. It translates to CASSLLPGGTEAFF.

The chain joins TRBV4-2 to TRBJ2-1; D assignment may be TRBD1 or TRBD2 (6 bases each). This CDR3 has 13 residues. The V and J ends lost 8 bases and 2 bases respectively, with 10 bases between them. Germline V gene data show CDR1 as LGHNA and CDR2 as YNFKEQ. Here the CDR3 reads CASSGAAYNEQFF. The CDR3 bases are TGTGCCAGCTCGGGGGCTGCCTACAATGAGCAGTTCTTC.

This clone was seen a few times. The rearrangement joins TRBV4-1 to TRBJ1-1; weak D call: TRBD1 (5 bases). The V and J ends lost 2 bases and 3 bases respectively, with 10 bases between them. CDR1 is MGHRA and CDR2 is YSYEKL in the germline V gene. There are 14 residues in the CDR3. CDR3 region: CASSQMDTYTEAFF. The CDR3 bases are TGCGCCAGCAGCCAAATGGACACCTACACTGAAGCTTTCTTT.

V and J are TRBV19 and TRBJ1-1, with D unclear. Germline V gene data show CDR1 as LNHDA and CDR2 as SQIVND (reference sequence). The CDR3 totals 15 residues. Trimming stripped 5 bases from V and 1 base from J, with 14 bases between. The CDR3 spells CASSPHVGENTEAFF. The CDR3 DNA is TGTGCCAGTAGTCCTCACGTCGGGGAGAACACTGAAGCTTTCTTT.

The rearrangement joins TRBV10-3 to TRBJ2-7; 10 positions match TRBD1. Germline loops: CDR1 ENHRY, CDR2 SYGVKD. The CDR3 contains 17 residues. Unmatched junction bases numbered 15, after V lost 3 bases and J lost 7 bases. This CDR3 is CAISDSNSGTGVREQYF. The CDR3 DNA is TGTGCCATCAGTGACTCAAATTCCGGGACAGGGGTGAGGGAGCAGTACTTC.

The chain couples TRBV28 to TRBJ2-3, with TRBD2 matching 7 bases. The CDR3 sequence is 17 residues long. V dropped 6 bases and J dropped 2; count of bases not matched to a gene: 14. Germline lookup yields CDR1 MDHEN and CDR2 SYDVKM. CDR3: CASSITGGGVYTDTQYF. Here the CDR3 DNA reads TGTGCCAGCAGCATCACCGGGGGAGGGGTCTACACAGATACGCAGTATTTT.

This chain links TRBV6-4 with TRBJ1-1, with a weak D call TRBD1 (5 bases). The CDR3 length is 13 residues. V was clipped by 5 bases and J by 7 bases, with 14 bases between them. The germline V gene encodes CDR1 MRHNA and CDR2 SNTAGT. For the CDR3, the DNA is TGTGCCAGCAGTCCGATTGGGGGAAGTGAAGCTTTCTTT. Encoded protein: CASSPIGGSEAFF.

The V gene is TRBV5-6, the J gene TRBJ1-5; 9 nucleotides match TRBD1. The CDR3 has 16 amino acids. Germline V gene lookup returns CDR1 SGHDT and CDR2 YYEEEE. With V trimmed by 4 bases and J by 4 bases, 9 bases remained unmatched. The DNA of the CDR3 is TGTGCCAGCAGCGAGTGGACAGGGGCAGGGAATCAGCCCCAGCATTTT. Translated, it gives CASSEWTGAGNQPQHF. Supplemented by reference TRBV5-6 and TRBJ1-5, the full variable domain reads DAGVTQSPTHLIKTRGQQVTLRCSPKSGHDTVSWYQQALGQGPQFIFQYYEEEERQRGNFPDRFSGHQFPNYSSELNVNALLLGDSALYLCASSEWTGAGNQPQHFGDGTRLSIL.

This chain joins TRBV6-1 and TRBJ1-5; D not resolved. Trimming shortened V by 3 bases and J by 3 bases, and 9 bases separated the two germline ends. CDR3 size: 14 residues. CDR1 is MNHNS, CDR2 SASEGT, per germline. The CDR3: CASSERQYNQPQHF. The CDR3 DNA reads as TGTGCCAGCAGTGAGAGGCAGTACAATCAGCCCCAGCATTTT.

The chain links TRBV7-6 to TRBJ2-3; D remains ambiguous. This CDR3 region has 11 residues. The V gene's germline CDR1 is SGHVS and CDR2 FNYEAQ. V was trimmed by 0 bases and J by 5 bases, leaving 0 bases between them. As DNA, the CDR3 is TGTGCCAGCAGCTTAGCAGATACGCAGTATTTT. Protein sequence: CASSLADTQYF.

V usage is TRBV27 and J usage is TRBJ1-1; 11 bases are shared with TRBD1. V gave up 3 bases and J gave up 5 bases; unmatched junction bases: 5. This CDR3 is 15 amino acids long. Germline V gene lookup returns CDR1 MNHEY and CDR2 SMNVEV (reference sequence). CDR3 amino acids: CASSFLGDRGTEAFF. The CDR3 nucleotides read TGTGCCAGCAGTTTTTTGGGGGACAGGGGGACTGAAGCTTTCTTT.

V is TRBV6-1 and J is TRBJ1-2; D not certain. The CDR3 is 11 amino acids. Germline assignment: CDR1 MNHNS and CDR2 SASEGT. V dropped 1 base and J dropped 7 bases, with 4 bases sitting between them. CDR3 region: CASSEGVGYTF. CDR3 DNA sequence: TGTGCCAGCAGTGAAGGCGTTGGCTACACCTTC.

J is TRBJ1-1 and V is TRBV6-1; 9 positions match TRBD1. CDR1 and CDR2 (germline): MNHNS, SASEGT. The V segment lost 5 bases and the J segment 0 bases; nucleotides outside the gene matches: 4. This CDR3 region has 15 residues. CDR3 region: CASSTGGHMNTEAFF. CDR3 bases: TGTGCCAGCAGTACAGGGGGCCATATGAACACTGAAGCTTTCTTT.